This T cell receptor (beta chain) was retrieved from a study of cytomegalovirus exposure and HLA in healthy donors (dated by TCRdb to about 2017). Background for the entire study: An earlier analysis of some 620 of the donors reported under 300 Gb of sequence data and about 120 million unique TCR beta sequences obtained from 180 million or so T cells. About 280 gigabases of sequencing data and approximately 91 million unique TCR sequences made up an early release that covered approximately 650 HLA-typed donors. The genetic ancestry cluster associated with self-reported Caucasian donors included around 76% of the 300 to 400 genotyped donors. The study was designed to test whether signatures of past pathogen exposure could be identified by cataloging public T cell receptors. The T cell repertoires of 666 subjects were profiled by immunosequencing and related to cytomegalovirus serostatus. Along with the approximately 700-subject first cohort, a separate validation cohort of more than 90 different subjects was used. High-throughput TCR immunosequencing, statistical association of individual TCRs with disease status, and machine learning were combined to predict cytomegalovirus infection status. To study patterns of TCR occurrence, a later analysis re-analyzed previously published TCR beta repertoires from several hundred donors and added high-resolution HLA genotyping. Rather than drawing on any new phenotypic data, the later analysis identified candidate immune exposures from TCR beta sequences and the way those sequences occurred across donors. An earlier analysis of fewer than 700 of the donors applied high-throughput TCR beta sequencing to assess whether each TCR beta V gene segment acted as functional or pseudogenic. Donor age, sex, ethnicity and CMV serostatus were compiled together with the repertoire data. Genome-wide SNP genotypes for about three fifths of the roughly 670 donors were used in a later genetic analysis, which treated that subset as a discovery cohort. All discovery cohort repertoires had been generated using a single sequencing platform. HLA typing covered class I and class II loci at four-digit resolution. The number of typed donors differed by locus: roughly 629-640 for A, B, C, DRB1 and DQB1; roughly 510 for DQA1; approximately 600 for DPA1; and 400 to 480 for DPB1. A handful of DR-DQ haplotypes were handled as single units for association and clustering because linkage in the cohort was strong. Among 398 genotyped donors of the cohort, an average of around 220,000 unique TCR beta nucleotide sequences was sequenced per donor, of which about 19% were non-productive.

The cohort was made up of 650 to 700 healthy bone marrow donors. At the time of sampling, all cohort members were nominally healthy, though unrecorded immune exposures were likely present. The donor was CMV seropositive and was included in the group of 250 to 350 seropositive cohort members. A peripheral blood sample was provided by each donor, and peripheral blood mononuclear cells were used for TCR beta sequencing. The Qiagen DNeasy Blood Extraction Kit was used to extract genomic DNA from the blood cell samples. What the research found in general, with its limitations: When HLA alleles, especially DR and DQ, strongly co-occurred, attributing TCR associations to individual alleles was difficult. In vitro tests confirmed that three of the cytomegalovirus-associated TCR beta chains recognize cytomegalovirus antigens. A later analysis found that most CMV-associated TCR beta chains appeared HLA-restricted, with HLA associations seemingly driven largely by CMV exposure. Because some donors lacked HLA typing at each locus, the association tests relied only on the typed subset. Correlated functional status among segregating V segments might be attributable to linkage disequilibrium, but an unknown experimental factor could not be ruled out. Broadly in line with IMGT annotations, most TCR beta V segments showed up in productive rearrangements about 90% or about 30% of the time in an earlier analysis of several hundred of the donors. Most TCR sequences were seen in very few donors, while some public TCRs were found in many individuals. Presence/absence analyses assumed roughly uniform sequencing depth across donors, an assumption that may not hold. In a later analysis, several top co-occurrence clusters were reported to appear linked to parvovirus B19, influenza, CMV and Epstein-Barr virus. A later analysis found that TCR association rates varied across HLA loci, with DRB1 alleles showing the most associated TCRs and HLA-C alleles the fewest. An association between a missense DCLRE1C variant and V-gene and J-gene trimming of TCR beta chains was found in a later genetic analysis and replicated in an independent cohort. Compared with equally common non-associated chains, HLA-associated TCR beta chains in a later analysis were more clonally expanded and had lower generation probabilities. A group of highly shared sequence variants was considered likely to be a technical artifact of the sequencing pipeline. Some IMGT-functional V segments, including TRBV6-2 and TRBV6-3, could not be distinguished by the 87-base-pair reads and were therefore excluded. For the cohort, immune exposure information was limited to CMV serostatus. In a later analysis, about 17,000 TCR beta sequences were associated with specific HLA alleles at a false discovery rate of 0.05. It was suggested by the authors that the approach could potentially be generalized to other disease states and immunological phenotypes. Only TCR beta chains were sequenced in this cohort, and the absence of alpha or paired-chain data limited detectable features. A further reported finding was that TCR beta sequences accurately predicted the HLA-A and HLA-B alleles for most subjects in the first cohort. Compared with the roughly 700-donor mean, donors in an Asian-associated ancestry cluster had fewer N-insertions in productive TCRs, according to a later genetic analysis. In both the original and validation cohorts, the classifier was reported to diagnose cytomegalovirus status with high specificity and sensitivity. The earlier analysis of some 560 of the donors excluded some 15 rarely observed V segments, including chromosome 9 orphons, because counts were too low. The study listed 164 TCR beta chains as associated with cytomegalovirus.

Ends trimmed: V by 4 bases, J by 5 bases; bases unmatched to a gene: 6. Inclusive of the bounding cysteine and phenylalanine, the CDR3 is 15 residues long. Kept here is only the CDR3 DNA, which spans 45 bases and is read in frame from base 1. CDR1 SGHNT and CDR2 YYREEE are derived from the germline V gene (reference sequence). Details on this clone: Its antigen is still unknown. No per-base quality is available; no much larger clone lies one base away.

The protocol used for the library was the immunoSEQ multiplex PCR assay. A mixture of 60 forward primers for TCR Vbeta segments and 13 reverse primers for TCR Jbeta segments was used in the multiplex PCR. The CDR3 region of rearranged TCR beta genes was amplified from genomic DNA by a multiplex PCR assay. The Illumina HiSeq System was used to sequence the amplified TCR beta libraries as 87-base-pair reads. Per the original workflow: A later analysis tallied around 82 million unique TCR beta chains across the 600 to 700 repertoires, and 10 million to 11 million of those chains were shared by two or more donors. Raw reads were error-corrected and collapsed into unique sequences by a nearest-neighbor algorithm in which closely related sequences were merged to remove PCR and sequencing errors. Alignment of CDR3 sequences to IMGT reference sequences was used to assign V, D and J gene segments. For a sequence to be retained, a match of at least six nucleotides to both a V gene segment and a J gene segment was required. A rearrangement counted as productive if the CDR3 had no stop codons and remained in frame with V and J, and every other rearrangement counted as non-productive. Following IMGT convention, CDR3 was defined as the stretch from the second conserved V-encoded cysteine up to the conserved J-encoded phenylalanine. The earlier analysis of 550 to 650 of the donors excluded any sequence lacking an unambiguous match to a single V gene segment. An earlier analysis of a few hundred of the donors classified V segments as functional when productive rearrangements were above 56.7% and as segregating when the standard deviation between donors was above 5%. A statistical classification framework was built for diagnosing cytomegalovirus status from the catalog of TCR beta chain sequences. In a later analysis, V and J genes were assigned by comparing TCR nucleotide sequences against IMGT/GENE-DB human TR gene sequences. A later analysis assigned CDR3 sequences and most-parsimonious VDJ recombination scenarios with the TCRdist pipeline. In a later analysis, every TCR beta chain was defined by the combination of its CDR3 amino acid sequence and its V-gene family, and reads without a unique V-gene family were dropped. To address suspected cross-contamination and a sequencing artifact, a later analysis removed around 600 highly shared, low-generation-probability nucleotide sequences. For each public chain, a later analysis derived a clonal expansion index from normalized ranks of inferred template counts within each repertoire. Generation probabilities in a later analysis came from a VDJ recombination model fitted to out-of-frame rearrangements, and those results were checked against IGoR. In a later analysis, hypergeometric tests were used to score TCR-TCR, TCR-HLA and TCR-CMV co-occurrence, with a repertoire-size bias correction applied to TCR pairs. False discovery rates were estimated in a later analysis by permuting HLA or CMV assignments 20 times. In a later analysis, co-occurring TCRs were grouped using DBSCAN, with TCRdist sequence similarity added in when clustering inside HLA-allele-positive subsets. Repertoires with fewer than 30,000 or more than 120,000 public chains were left out of co-occurrence clustering, as were four to six repertoires with anomalous nucleotide sharing. Not all clones reach the TCRdb copy of this immuneACCESS table, which keeps in-frame sequences only. Checked studies attribute under half of the gap to unresolved V genes and leave the rest unexplained. V, J and clone size reflect that table, while D and trimming were determined from the DNA. Present in this sample are more than 140,000 clones, 82% of which were seen just once. The top ten clonotypes cover 4.5% to 6% of the sample.

The TCR originated in a man aged 25-45 years in good health and CMV-seropositive. This chain is built from TRBV5-4 and TRBJ1-6; 7 central nucleotides agree with TRBD1. The sequencing input was PBMCs. The nucleotides read TGTGCCAGCAGCCCCGGGACAGTGAATAATTCACCCCTCCACTTT. The resulting protein is CASSPGTVNNSPLHF.